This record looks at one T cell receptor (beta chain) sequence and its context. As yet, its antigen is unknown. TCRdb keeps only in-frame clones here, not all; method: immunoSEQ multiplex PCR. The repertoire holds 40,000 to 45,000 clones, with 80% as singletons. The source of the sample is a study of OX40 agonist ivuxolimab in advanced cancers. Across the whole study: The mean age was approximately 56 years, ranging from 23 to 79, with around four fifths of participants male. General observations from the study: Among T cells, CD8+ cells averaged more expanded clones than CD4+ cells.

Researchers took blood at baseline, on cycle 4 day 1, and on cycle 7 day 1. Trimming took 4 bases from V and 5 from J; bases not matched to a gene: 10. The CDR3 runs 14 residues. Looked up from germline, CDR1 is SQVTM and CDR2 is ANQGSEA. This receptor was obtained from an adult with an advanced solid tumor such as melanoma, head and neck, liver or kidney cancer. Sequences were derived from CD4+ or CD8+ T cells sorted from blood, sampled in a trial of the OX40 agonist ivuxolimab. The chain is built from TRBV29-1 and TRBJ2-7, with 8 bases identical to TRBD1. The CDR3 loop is CSVVRAGGQHEQYF. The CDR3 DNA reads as TGCAGCGTTGTTAGGGCAGGGGGCCAGCACGAGCAGTACTTC.